The clone carrying this T cell receptor (beta chain) was counted between two and nine times. No antigen is known for it. MiXCR was run by TCRdb on the 5' RACE reads, yielding one entry per CDR3 protein. The sample lists approximately 210,000 distinct CDR3 sequences; approximately 9% were seen once. Trimming at V came to 6 bases and at J to 2 bases, leaving 6 bases not matched to a gene. There are 15 residues in the CDR3. The data were taken from a study of identical twins. Findings and caveats of the study: High-abundance cord blood beta clonotypes had fewer insertions; memory repertoires showed none. Out-of-frame alpha sequences common to twins exhibited a surplus of low generation probability.

The sample comprised memory (CD45RO+) T cells sorted from blood. The source is a woman aged 18-29 years in good health. The chain couples TRBV12-3 or TRBV12-4 to TRBJ1-5, with 8 bases lining up with TRBD1. The CDR3 region has the DNA TGTGCCAGCAGCCCGGTGGACAGGGGCAATCAGCCCCAGCATTTT. Amino acid sequence: CASSPVDRGNQPQHF.